The clone carrying this TCR beta chain was picked up one time. The data belong to a study of blood T cell repertoires in COVID-19. Study information: Both acute and convalescent COVID-19 samples were obtained from the United States, Italy and Spain. Sources were T cells, B-cell-depleted T cells, or PBMCs; the material itself was cDNA or gDNA.

Study processing details: Reference gene primer amplification in the assay estimated nucleated cell counts. Profiled with immunoSEQ multiplex PCR; TCRdb holds only in-frame clones, not every one. The DNA gave D and trimming, while V, J and clone size come from that table. The data show under 60,000 clones, roughly nine tenths seen once. Trimming cost V 6 bases and J 9 bases, with 14 bases left between them. Germline CDR1 is SNHLY and CDR2 is FYNNEI. This CDR3 is built from 12 residues. This TCR came from a man between 60 and 70 years old with acute or convalescent COVID-19. The specimen sequenced was peripheral blood. This chain links TRBV2 with TRBJ2-5, with D perhaps matching TRBD1 (7 bases). DNA for the CDR3: TGTGCCAGCAGACCCGACAGGGAGGCCCAGTACTTC. This sequence encodes CASRPDREAQYF.